A selection of T cell receptor beta chains follows, all from one sample in a study of beta chain features in type 1 diabetes. Produced via immunoSEQ multiplex PCR; TCRdb's table is partial and in-frame only. The data contain about 190,000 clones, roughly 8% of them singletons. The specimen was central memory CD4+ T cells from blood. The origin of the receptors is a middle-aged woman with type 1 diabetes. Each CDR3 is given with its conserved first and last residue. The D gene is left open where the match is weak. Rows may omit the clone size; those that give it use once, few, many or a size class.

J gene	clone size	D gene	CDR3 length	V gene	CDR3 DNA	CDR3 protein
TRBJ2-4	few	TRBD1	17	TRBV11-2	TGTGCCAGCAGCTTAGACGCACCAGGGGGCGTCGGAAACATTCAGTACTTC	CASSLDAPGGVGNIQYF
TRBJ1-5	few	NA	13	TRBV5-4	TGTGCCAGCAGCTTGGCCAGGGGATCGCCCCAGCATTTT	CASSLARGSPQHF
TRBJ2-5	few	NA	17	TRBV5-1	TGCGCCAGCAGCTTTAACTCTATGAGAATCGGGTCGGAGACCCAGTACTTC	CASSFNSMRIGSETQYF
TRBJ2-6	NA	TRBD1	15	TRBV5-1	TGCGCCAGCAGCCCCCAGGGGGCTGGGGCCAACGTCCTGACTTTC	CASSPQGAGANVLTF
TRBJ1-4	few	TRBD1	14	TRBV10-3	TGTGCCATCAGAAGAACAGGGGTGAATGAAAAACTGTTTTTT	CAIRRTGVNEKLFF
TRBJ1-4	few	NA	12	TRBV19	TGTGCCAGTACAGGGGCGGCTGAAAAACTGTTTTTT	CASTGAAEKLFF
TRBJ2-7	NA	NA	10	TRBV20-1	TGCAGTGCTAGTCGGTACGAGCAGTACTTC	CSASRYEQYF
TRBJ1-3	many	NA	16	TRBV9	TGTGCCAGCAGCGCAACGACAGATCTATCGAGGAACACCATATATTTT	CASSATTDLSRNTIYF
TRBJ2-1	few	NA	13	TRBV18	TGTGCCAGCTCACCCAACGAGGCAAATGAGCAGTTCTTC	CASSPNEANEQFF
TRBJ1-2	few	NA	14	TRBV14	TGTGCCAGCAGCCAAGAGGGCCAGCCCCATGGCTACACCTTC	CASSQEGQPHGYTF
TRBJ2-7	many	NA	14	TRBV5-1	TGCGCCAGCAGCTTGGAAGGGGACTCCTACGAGCAGTACTTC	CASSLEGDSYEQYF
TRBJ2-2	NA	NA	14	TRBV9	TGTGCCAGCAGCGAGGGGGCGGGAACCGGGGAGCTGTTTTTT	CASSEGAGTGELFF
TRBJ2-1	many	TRBD2	15	TRBV5-4	TGTGCCAGCGACCAGGGTGGGGGGGTATACAATGAGCAGTTCTTC	CASDQGGGVYNEQFF
TRBJ2-7	few	NA	14	TRBV7-3	TGTGCCAGCAGCTTAGGGGCAGGCCGTCTGCTACTGTACTTC	CASSLGAGRLLLYF
TRBJ2-3	many	NA	15	TRBV18	TGTGCCAGCTCATCAACCGACCGGGGAACAGATACGCAGTATTTT	CASSSTDRGTDTQYF
TRBJ1-2	few	TRBD1	13	TRBV7-2	TGTGCCAGCAGCCCTCAGGGGGCAGGGGGCTACACCTTC	CASSPQGAGGYTF
TRBJ1-5	few	NA	13	TRBV11-1	TGTGCCAGCAGCCGACAGACAAATCAGCCCCAGCATTTT	CASSRQTNQPQHF
TRBJ2-5	NA	TRBD2	16	TRBV4-1	TGCGCCAGCAGCCAAGATAATAGCGGGGGCAGCGGGACCCAGTACTTC	CASSQDNSGGSGTQYF
TRBJ1-2	few	NA	13	TRBV6-1	TGTGCCAGCAGTGATCGGCCAGGGTATGGCTACACCTTC	CASSDRPGYGYTF
TRBJ2-5	NA	TRBD2	16	TRBV4-3	TGCGCCAGCAGCCAAGTCGGGACTAGCGGGATCGAGACCCAGTACTTC	CASSQVGTSGIETQYF
TRBJ2-3	NA	TRBD1	16	TRBV2	TGTGCCAGCAGTGCACGGACAGGGGGCCGCACAGATACGCAGTATTTT	CASSARTGGRTDTQYF